These 29 T cell receptor beta chains originate from one sample sequenced in a study of blood T cell repertoires in COVID-19. Sequencing used immunoSEQ multiplex PCR; TCRdb keeps in-frame clones, though not all of them. The sample includes fewer than 70,000 clones, 80% to 95% of them seen just once. Sequenced: peripheral blood. Every receptor here comes from a man aged 50-60 years with active COVID-19.

Regarding this clone: The junction does not match germline at one end; this may be a read error. The chain uses TRBV28 and TRBJ1-6; D may be TRBD1 (5 bases). The V gene's germline CDR1 is MDHEN and CDR2 SYDVKM. This CDR3 comprises 14 residues. The CDR3, as DNA: TGTGCCGGCAGCCAACCAGTGGGGGGTTCACCCCTCCACTTT. Translation: CAGSQPVGGSPLHF.

The chain couples TRBV7-2 to TRBJ1-2; D gene uncertain. This CDR3 has 12 residues. Per germline, CDR1 SGHTA and CDR2 FQGNSA. V was shortened by 5 bases and J by 6 bases, with 10 bases between the two germline ends. The CDR3, as DNA: TGTGCCAGCAGCCCAGGCGGGGATGGCTACACCTTC. Translating it yields CASSPGGDGYTF.

This chain links TRBV5-4 with TRBJ1-1; 8 nucleotides line up with TRBD1. Losses at the gene ends were 0 bases for V and 8 bases for J; bases not matched to a gene: 12. This CDR3 region has 16 residues. Germline loops: CDR1 SGHNT, CDR2 YYREEE (reference sequence). CDR3 sequence reads: CASSLEGARGLVEAFF. The CDR3 DNA reads as TGTGCCAGCAGCTTGGAAGGCGCCAGGGGGCTTGTGGAAGCTTTCTTT.

This rearrangement joins TRBV11-3 to TRBJ2-7, with D unclear. Trimming removed 0 bases from V and 0 bases from J, with 9 bases in between. This CDR3 is 15 amino acids long. Germline CDR1 is SGHNT and CDR2 is YENEEA. In DNA, the CDR3 is TGTGCCAGCAGCTTAGAGGGCACAAACTCCTACGAGCAGTACTTC. Translating gives CASSLEGTNSYEQYF.

Only one count was recorded for this clone. The chain links TRBV7-9 to TRBJ1-1, with no clear D. The V and J ends lost 1 base and 5 bases respectively, with 14 bases between them. CDR3 length: 15 amino acids. The V gene's germline CDR1 is SEHNR and CDR2 FQNEAQ (reference sequence). The CDR3 loop reads CASSLGPLLRTEAFF. The CDR3 DNA reads as TGTGCCAGCAGCTTAGGGCCCCTTCTGCGGACTGAAGCTTTCTTT.

The chain joins TRBV9 to TRBJ2-1; 12 bases fit TRBD2. The CDR3 is 17 amino acids. Unmatched junction bases numbered 5, after V lost 0 bases and J lost 4 bases. Germline V gene sequence: CDR1 SGDLS, CDR2 YYNGEE. The CDR3: CASSVATSGGIYNEQFF. CDR3 nucleotide sequence: TGTGCCAGCAGCGTAGCGACTAGCGGGGGCATTTACAATGAGCAGTTCTTC.

This rearrangement joins TRBV7-8 to TRBJ1-1; 10 nucleotides match TRBD1. J gave up 5 bases and V 1 base, and 4 bases lay outside the gene matches. The germline V gene encodes CDR1 SGHVS and CDR2 FQNEAQ. This CDR3 is built from 15 residues. The CDR3, as DNA: TGTGCCAGCAGCTTAGGGACAGGGGGTGTAACTGAAGCTTTCTTT. Its protein product is CASSLGTGGVTEAFF. Combining the CDR3 with reference TRBV7-8 and TRBJ1-1 gives the whole variable domain GAGVSQSPRYKVAKRGQDVALRCDPISGHVSLFWYQQALGQGPEFLTYFQNEAQLDKSGLPSDRFFAERPEGSVSTLKIQRTQQEDSAVYLCASSLGTGGVTEAFFGQGTRLTVV.

The J gene is TRBJ2-1, the V gene TRBV2; tentatively, D is TRBD2 (7 bases). Germline values: CDR1 SNHLY, CDR2 FYNNEI. Trimming stripped 1 base from V and 8 bases from J, with 15 bases between. The CDR3 covers 15 residues. The CDR3 sequence: CASSEGPRGAHEQFF. In DNA, the CDR3 is TGTGCCAGCAGTGAAGGCCCCCGGGGGGCCCATGAGCAGTTCTTC. Full variable domain (missing parts from reference TRBV2 and TRBJ2-1): EPEVTQTPSHQVTQMGQEVILRCVPISNHLYFYWYRQILGQKVEFLVSFYNNEISEKSEIFDDQFSVERPDGSNFTLKIRSTKLEDSAMYFCASSEGPRGAHEQFFGPGTRLTVL.

The chain recombines TRBV5-1 with TRBJ1-3, with 7 bases fitting TRBD1. The junction had 3 bases not matched to a gene; V was cut back by 3 bases and J by 0 bases. The CDR3 contains 15 residues. Germline CDR1 SGHRS, CDR2 YFSETQ. DNA of the CDR3: TGCGCCAGCAGCTCGGGACAGAGCTCTGGAAACACCATATATTTT. Translating gives CASSSGQSSGNTIYF.

The J gene is TRBJ1-5, the V gene TRBV24-1; possible D gene TRBD1, 5 bases. The germline V gene has CDR1 KGHDR and CDR2 SFDVKD. CDR3 length: 12 amino acids. V lost 9 bases to trimming and J lost 7 bases, with 12 bases between them. The CDR3 DNA reads TGTGCCACCTCATGGGGGGGGCAGCCCCAGCATTTT. It yields the protein CATSWGGQPQHF.

The chain couples TRBV3-1 (or the pseudogene TRBV3-2) to TRBJ1-4, with D possibly matching TRBD1 (6 bases). The CDR3 sequence is 15 residues long. V gave up 2 bases and J gave up 7 bases, with 14 bases separating them. Germline assignment: CDR1 LGHDT and CDR2 YNNKEL (reference sequence). The CDR3 DNA sequence: TGTGCCAGCAGCCAAAAGGGGGGGCGAGGTGAAAAACTGTTTTTT. This codes for CASSQKGGRGEKLFF.

The chain is built from TRBV3-1 (or the pseudogene TRBV3-2) and TRBJ1-5, with 7 bases matching TRBD1. The V gene end was trimmed by 4 bases and the J gene end by 4 bases; junction bases not matched to a gene: 4. CDR1 LGHDT and CDR2 YNNKEL come from the germline V gene (reference sequence). The CDR3 totals 14 residues. CDR3: CASSPTGKNQPQHF. CDR3 DNA: TGTGCCAGCAGCCCGACAGGGAAGAATCAGCCCCAGCATTTT.

This clone was detected a few times. The rearrangement joins TRBV7-9 to TRBJ1-2, with unresolved D. V shed 5 bases and J shed 8 bases, with 24 bases lying between them. CDR3 length: 16 amino acids. Germline lookup yields CDR1 SEHNR and CDR2 FQNEAQ (reference sequence). For the CDR3, the DNA is TGTGCCAGCAGCAGGCGGGCCCAGGACGGCTTTGGAGGCTACACCTTC. Encoded protein: CASSRRAQDGFGGYTF.

V usage is TRBV3-1 (or the pseudogene TRBV3-2) and J usage is TRBJ1-6; a weak D match, TRBD1 (5 bases). Trimming pared 6 bases from V and 7 bases from J, leaving 13 bases between. CDR1 and CDR2 (germline): LGHDT, YNNKEL (reference sequence). This CDR3 contains 14 residues. This chain's CDR3 is CASSQPGKNSPLHF. CDR3 bases: TGTGCCAGCAGTCAACCAGGGAAGAATTCACCCCTCCACTTT.

Here the CDR3 reads CATLRDREYNEQFF. The CDR3 DNA reads as TGTGCCACCCTCCGGGACAGGGAATACAATGAGCAGTTCTTC. The rearrangement joins TRBV28 to TRBJ2-1, with 9 bases lining up with TRBD1. The J segment lost 4 bases and the V segment lost 10 bases, leaving 8 bases of the junction unmatched. The germline V gene has CDR1 MDHEN and CDR2 SYDVKM. The CDR3 is 14 residues long.

The chain uses TRBV2 and TRBJ2-5; TRBD1 aligns across 9 bases. Trimming at V came to 2 bases and at J to 4 bases, leaving 8 bases not matched to a gene. The V gene's germline CDR1 is SNHLY and CDR2 FYNNEI. The CDR3 totals 16 residues. The DNA for the CDR3 is TGTGCCAGCAGTGAATCCAGGACAGGGGTGCGAGAGACCCAGTACTTC. This translates into CASSESRTGVRETQYF.

This clone is a singleton in its sample. The chain uses TRBV30 and TRBJ2-5, with D perhaps TRBD2 (6 bases). In germline, CDR1 is GTSNPN, CDR2 SVGIG (reference sequence). CDR3 length: 15 amino acids. V lost 4 bases and J lost 2, with 17 bases in between. The CDR3 sequence: CAWIGGAGRQETQYF. In nucleotides, the CDR3 is TGTGCCTGGATCGGGGGAGCAGGGCGACAAGAGACCCAGTACTTC.

The V and J genes are TRBV2 and TRBJ1-1; no clear D gene. V was cut by 7 bases and J by 1 base, with 10 bases left in between. Germline CDR1 and CDR2: SNHLY and FYNNEI. This CDR3 comprises 13 residues. Here the CDR3 DNA reads TGTGCCAGCACCCCGGGTCCGAACACTGAAGCTTTCTTT. It encodes CASTPGPNTEAFF.

The chain uses TRBV10-1 and TRBJ2-2; 8 bases are shared with TRBD2. Germline CDR1 WNHNN, CDR2 SYGVQD (reference sequence). Trimming at V came to 6 bases and at J to 1 base, leaving 4 bases not matched to a gene. The CDR3 covers 15 residues. The CDR3 bases are TGCGCCAGCAGCGGGGGACTAGAGAACACCGGGGAGCTGTTTTTT. Its protein is CASSGGLENTGELFF.

The CDR3 spells CASCPGGFRGANVLTF. The CDR3 DNA is TGCGCCAGCTGTCCAGGGGGCTTTCGTGGGGCCAACGTCCTGACTTTC. The V and J genes are TRBV5-1 and TRBJ2-6, with 8 nucleotides matching TRBD1. The CDR3 contains 16 residues. Trimming took 7 bases from V and 3 from J; bases not matched to a gene: 9. Looked up from germline, CDR1 is SGHRS and CDR2 is YFSETQ.

V is TRBV20-1 and J is TRBJ2-1; D perhaps matches TRBD1 (6 bases). The CDR3 is made up of 11 amino acids. V lost 6 bases, J lost 7 bases, and 10 bases lay in between. From germline, CDR1 is DFQATT and CDR2 SNEGSKA (reference sequence). This CDR3 reads CSAIQGNEQFF. The CDR3 DNA reads as TGCAGTGCGATACAGGGTAATGAGCAGTTCTTC.

The chain joins TRBV19 to TRBJ1-1; 7 nucleotides agree with TRBD1. V gave up 6 bases and J gave up 12 bases; unmatched junction bases: 7. The CDR3 runs 11 residues. Germline V gene data show CDR1 as LNHDA and CDR2 as SQIVND (reference sequence). Here the CDR3 DNA reads TGTGCCAGTAGGGGAGACAGGGTTACTTTCTTT. Its translation is CASRGDRVTFF.

The chain recombines TRBV7-9 with TRBJ2-3; 9 bases fit TRBD2. Looked up from germline, CDR1 is SEHNR and CDR2 is FQNEAQ (reference sequence). Unmatched junction bases numbered 6, after V lost 0 bases and J lost 5 bases. This CDR3 comprises 16 residues. Written as DNA, the CDR3 is TGTGCCAGCAGCTTAGCGGCGGGAGGGCTAGGAGATACGCAGTATTTT. Translated, it gives CASSLAAGGLGDTQYF.

The rearrangement links TRBV5-4 to TRBJ2-5, with D tentatively TRBD1 (7 bases). Germline CDR1 is SGHNT and CDR2 is YYREEE (reference sequence). This CDR3 has 16 residues. Between the trimmed V and J ends, which lost 4 bases and 5 bases, there was a span of 21 bases. The CDR3 reads CASSNRGRSGDETQYF. The DNA for the CDR3 is TGTGCCAGCAGCAACAGGGGCCGCTCGGGGGATGAGACCCAGTACTTC.

This clone has only one observation. The V call is TRBV30, the J call TRBJ1-2; 7 nucleotides agree with TRBD1. CDR1 GTSNPN and CDR2 SVGIG come from the germline V gene (reference sequence). The CDR3 is made up of 12 amino acids. The V gene end was trimmed by 4 bases and the J gene end by 4 bases; junction bases not matched to a gene: 3. The CDR3 DNA reads TGTGCCTGGACGGGACAGATCTATGGCTACACCTTC. This translates into CAWTGQIYGYTF.

The V gene is TRBV24-1, the J gene TRBJ2-7; the match to TRBD1 covers 8 bases. CDR3 length: 12 residues. The V gene end was trimmed by 3 bases and the J gene end by 12 bases; junction bases not matched to a gene: 6. CDR1 is KGHDR and CDR2 is SFDVKD in the germline V gene. The CDR3 protein is CATSDATGELYF. CDR3 nucleotide sequence: TGTGCCACCAGTGATGCGACAGGGGAGTTGTACTTC.

The rearrangement links TRBV5-6 to TRBJ1-5; no firm D call. V lost 4 bases and J 5 bases, leaving 10 bases between the germline ends. The germline V gene encodes CDR1 SGHDT and CDR2 YYEEEE. The CDR3 contains 13 residues. As DNA, the CDR3 is TGTGCCAGCAGCCAGACACTGGATCAGCCCCAGCATTTT. It yields the protein CASSQTLDQPQHF. The full variable domain, with the rest looked up from reference TRBV5-6 and TRBJ1-5, is DAGVTQSPTHLIKTRGQQVTLRCSPKSGHDTVSWYQQALGQGPQFIFQYYEEEERQRGNFPDRFSGHQFPNYSSELNVNALLLGDSALYLCASSQTLDQPQHFGDGTRLSIL.

The V and J genes are TRBV28 and TRBJ2-7; the match to TRBD2 covers 8 bases. The CDR3 is made up of 15 amino acids. CDR1 and CDR2 from the germline V gene are MDHEN and SYDVKM. J gave up 3 bases and V 3 bases, and 7 bases lay outside the gene matches. Here the CDR3 DNA reads TGTGCCAGCAGTTTTACTAGCGGCGCATACTACGAGCAGTACTTC. It encodes CASSFTSGAYYEQYF.

The rearrangement joins TRBV10-3 to TRBJ1-6; 7 nucleotides line up with TRBD1. The V gene's germline CDR1 is ENHRY and CDR2 SYGVKD. With V trimmed by 6 bases and J by 7 bases, 3 bases remained unmatched. CDR3 length: 13 amino acids. The CDR3 region is CAISPGQNSPLHF. The CDR3 DNA reads TGTGCCATCAGCCCGGGACAGAATTCACCCCTCCACTTT.